This entry lists 5 T cell receptor beta chains sequenced from one sample in a study of blood T cell repertoires in COVID-19. Sequencing used immunoSEQ multiplex PCR; TCRdb keeps in-frame clones, though not all of them. The sample lists about 330,000 clones, over 80% seen once, with roughly 9.9% in the top ten. The sample consisted of peripheral blood. These receptors all stem from a young man with COVID-19, enrolled during active disease.

In nucleotides, the CDR3 is TGTGCCAGCAGTTTAGCGGGAGTCCCCTACGAGCAGTACTTC. Residues: CASSLAGVPYEQYF. This chain joins TRBV6-2 or TRBV6-3 and TRBJ2-7; 9 nucleotides line up with TRBD2. The ends lost 4 bases at V and 2 bases at J; junction bases unmatched: 3. Germline CDR1 is MNHEY and CDR2 is SVGEGT. The CDR3 is 14 residues long.

The chain links TRBV23-1 to TRBJ1-5; D not certain. TRBV23-1 is annotated as an ORF whose role is uncertain. V was cut by 4 bases and J by 0 bases, with 13 bases left in between. The CDR3 loop spans 16 amino acids. The CDR3 reads CASSPHVENSNQPQHF. CDR3 DNA: TGCGCCAGCAGTCCGCATGTTGAGAATAGCAATCAGCCCCAGCATTTT.

CDR3 coding DNA: TGTGCCAGCAGTCATTATTACACCTACGAGCAGTACTTC. This gives the protein CASSHYYTYEQYF. This chain uses TRBV28 with TRBJ2-7; no firm D call. Germline values: CDR1 MDHEN, CDR2 SYDVKM. V shed 5 bases and J shed 2 bases, with 10 bases lying between them. The length of the CDR3 is 13 residues.

The CDR3 nucleotides are TGTGCCAGCAGCTTTTCCTTGACAGGGGATCATGGCTACACCTTC. Its protein product is CASSFSLTGDHGYTF. The rearrangement links TRBV5-6 to TRBJ1-2; 8 positions match TRBD1. This CDR3 region has 15 residues. J was trimmed by 6 bases and V by 2 bases; bases with no gene match: 9. Germline V gene lookup returns CDR1 SGHDT and CDR2 YYEEEE.

The genes are TRBV4-2 and TRBJ2-3; unclear D gene. The CDR3 extends over 14 amino acids. Trimming stripped 2 bases from V and 1 base from J, with 7 bases between. Germline CDR1 reads LGHNA; CDR2 reads YNFKEQ. The CDR3 nucleotides read TGTGCCAGCAGCCAATCGGAGCGCACAGATACGCAGTATTTT. It specifies CASSQSERTDTQYF.